This paragraph covers one TCR beta chain sequence. The sample originates from a study of T cells in Graves' hyperthyroidism and ophthalmopathy. If no ophthalmopathy progression occurred within 18 months, Graves' hyperthyroidism was stable. Lactation, pregnancy, other autoimmune disease or uncontrolled infection led to exclusion of patients. Clinical symptoms, serum thyroxine, TRAb, thyroid ultrasound and orbital computed tomography informed diagnoses. Fresh 10 ml peripheral blood yielded PBMCs. Researchers amplified the TCR beta CDR3 regions from RNA transcripts. The primer set for the first-round RT-PCR of the TCR CDR3 was HTBI. TCRdb used MiXCR to reprocess the multiplex PCR reads, holding one entry per CDR3 protein. The profile shows about 760,000 distinct CDR3 sequences, around a third of them singletons. CDR3 length: 17 residues. Trimming left V 2 bases short and J 4 bases short, with 21 bases between. The V gene's germline CDR1 is SGHAT and CDR2 FQNNGV.

This receptor was taken from a woman in her thirties or forties with Graves' hyperthyroidism. The V gene is TRBV11-2, the J gene TRBJ2-7; D perhaps matches TRBD2 (6 bases). Input material: blood. The CDR3 region is CASSLRGPQGSGYEQYF. The CDR3 nucleotides read TGTGCCAGCAGCTTACGGGGCCCCCAAGGGAGCGGGTACGAGCAGTACTTC. Full variable domain (remainder filled in from reference TRBV11-2 and TRBJ2-7): EAGVAQSPRYKIIEKRQSVAFWCNPISGHATLYWYQQILGQGPKLLIQFQNNGVVDDSQLPKDRFSAERLKGVDSTLKIQPAKLEDSAVYLCASSLRGPQGSGYEQYFGPGTRLTVT.